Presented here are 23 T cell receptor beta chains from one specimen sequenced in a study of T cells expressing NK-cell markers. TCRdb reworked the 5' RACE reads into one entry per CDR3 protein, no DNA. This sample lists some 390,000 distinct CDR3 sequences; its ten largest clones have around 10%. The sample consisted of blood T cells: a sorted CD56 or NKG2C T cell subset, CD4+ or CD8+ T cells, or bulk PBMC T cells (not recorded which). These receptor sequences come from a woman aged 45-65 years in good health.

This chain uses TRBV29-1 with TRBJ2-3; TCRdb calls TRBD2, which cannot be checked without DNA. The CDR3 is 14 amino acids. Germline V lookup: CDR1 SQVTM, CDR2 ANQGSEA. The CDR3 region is CSVDRLADTDTQYF.

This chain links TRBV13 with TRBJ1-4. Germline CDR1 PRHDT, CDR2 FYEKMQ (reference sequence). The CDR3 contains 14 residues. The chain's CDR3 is CASSLGRVWEKLFF.

This CDR3 is CASSPLESSGETQYF. The V gene is TRBV18, the J gene TRBJ2-5; TCRdb outputs TRBD2, but without DNA this stays unchecked. CDR3 length: 15 amino acids. Germline assignment: CDR1 KGHSH and CDR2 LQKENI.

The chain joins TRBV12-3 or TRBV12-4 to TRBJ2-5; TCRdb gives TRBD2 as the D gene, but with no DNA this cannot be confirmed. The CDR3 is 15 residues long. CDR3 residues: CASSPTTSVKETQYF.

CDR3 residues: CASSPPGQRAFF. The chain joins TRBV12-3 or TRBV12-4 to TRBJ1-1; TCRdb's D call of TRBD1 is untestable without DNA. The CDR3 has 12 amino acids.

CDR3 sequence: CASSSGTGGVAGNTIYF. The chain links TRBV7-9 to TRBJ1-3; TCRdb's D call, TRBD1, is unchecked because there is no DNA. The CDR3 loop spans 17 amino acids. CDR1 is SEHNR, CDR2 FQNEAQ, per germline (reference sequence). The variable domain in full, with the rest retrieved from reference TRBV7-9 and TRBJ1-3, is DTGVSQNPRHKITKRGQNVTFRCDPISEHNRLYWYRQTLGQGPEFLTYFQNEAQLEKSRLLSDRFSAERPKGSFSTLEIQRTEQGDSAMYLCASSSGTGGVAGNTIYFGEGSWLTVV.

CDR3: CATGTSGTDTQYF. V usage is TRBV12-3 or TRBV12-4 and J usage is TRBJ2-3; TCRdb selects TRBD2, and the lack of DNA leaves this call unchecked. This CDR3 contains 13 residues.

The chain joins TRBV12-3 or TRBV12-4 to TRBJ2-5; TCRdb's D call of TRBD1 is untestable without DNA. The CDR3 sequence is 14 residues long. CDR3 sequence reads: CASSGGGQRETQYF.

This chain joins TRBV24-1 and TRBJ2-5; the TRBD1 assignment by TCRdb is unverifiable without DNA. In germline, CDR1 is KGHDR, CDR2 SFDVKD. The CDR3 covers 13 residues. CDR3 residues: CATSDTPLETQYF.

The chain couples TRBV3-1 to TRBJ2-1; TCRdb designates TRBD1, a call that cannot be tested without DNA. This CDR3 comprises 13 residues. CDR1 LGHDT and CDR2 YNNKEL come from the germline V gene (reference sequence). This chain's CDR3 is CASSQGPGAEQFF.

The chain's CDR3 is CATVDFAGELFF. The chain is built from TRBV24-1 and TRBJ2-2. This CDR3 has 12 amino acids. Germline lookup yields CDR1 KGHDR and CDR2 SFDVKD.

The CDR3 is CASTPSGGPYNEQFF. This chain uses TRBV5-6 with TRBJ2-1; TCRdb's assignment of TRBD2 cannot be checked, as there is no DNA. Germline V lookup: CDR1 SGHDT, CDR2 YYEEEE. The CDR3 extends over 15 amino acids.

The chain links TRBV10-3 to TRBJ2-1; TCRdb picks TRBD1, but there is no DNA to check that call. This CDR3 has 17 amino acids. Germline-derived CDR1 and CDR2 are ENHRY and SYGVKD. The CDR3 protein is CAISELEGGQGKDEQFF.

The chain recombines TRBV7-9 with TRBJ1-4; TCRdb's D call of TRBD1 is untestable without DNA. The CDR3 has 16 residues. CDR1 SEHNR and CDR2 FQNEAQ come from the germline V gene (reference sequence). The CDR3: CASGGQGGIKVEKLFF.

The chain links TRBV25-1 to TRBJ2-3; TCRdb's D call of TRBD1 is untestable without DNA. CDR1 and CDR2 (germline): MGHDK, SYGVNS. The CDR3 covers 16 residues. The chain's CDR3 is CASSGSTGGRWGTQYF.

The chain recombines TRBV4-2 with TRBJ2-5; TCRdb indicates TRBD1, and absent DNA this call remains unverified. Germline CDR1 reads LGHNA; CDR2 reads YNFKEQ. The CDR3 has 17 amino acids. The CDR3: CASSPTGGGGPQETQYF.

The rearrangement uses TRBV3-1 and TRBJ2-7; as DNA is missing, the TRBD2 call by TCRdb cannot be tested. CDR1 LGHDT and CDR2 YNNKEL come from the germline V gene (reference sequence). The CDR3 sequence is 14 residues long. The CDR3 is CASSQVLAGNEQYF.

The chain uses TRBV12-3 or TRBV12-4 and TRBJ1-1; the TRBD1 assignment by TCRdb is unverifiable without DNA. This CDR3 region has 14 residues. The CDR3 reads CASSFRSGGTEAFF.

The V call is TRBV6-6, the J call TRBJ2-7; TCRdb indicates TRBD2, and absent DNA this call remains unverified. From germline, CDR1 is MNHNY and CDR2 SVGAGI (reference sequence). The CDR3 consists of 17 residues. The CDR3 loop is CASRSPVSGRTPYEQYF.

CDR3 protein: CASSLVSPHAEAFF. This chain connects TRBV5-1 to TRBJ1-1; TCRdb picks TRBD1, but there is no DNA to check that call. The germline V gene has CDR1 SGHRS and CDR2 YFSETQ. This CDR3 region has 14 residues.

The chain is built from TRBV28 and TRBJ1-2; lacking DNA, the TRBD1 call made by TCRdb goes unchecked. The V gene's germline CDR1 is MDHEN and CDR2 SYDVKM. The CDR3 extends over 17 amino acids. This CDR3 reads CASSLESRVGQTYGYTF.

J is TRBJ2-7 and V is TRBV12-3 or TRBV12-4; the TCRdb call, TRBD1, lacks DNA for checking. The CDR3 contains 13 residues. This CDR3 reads CASSGQGYNEQYF.

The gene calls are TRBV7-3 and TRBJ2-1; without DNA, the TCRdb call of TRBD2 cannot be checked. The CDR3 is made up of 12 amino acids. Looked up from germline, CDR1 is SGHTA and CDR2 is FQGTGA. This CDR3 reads CASSRSGNEQFF.